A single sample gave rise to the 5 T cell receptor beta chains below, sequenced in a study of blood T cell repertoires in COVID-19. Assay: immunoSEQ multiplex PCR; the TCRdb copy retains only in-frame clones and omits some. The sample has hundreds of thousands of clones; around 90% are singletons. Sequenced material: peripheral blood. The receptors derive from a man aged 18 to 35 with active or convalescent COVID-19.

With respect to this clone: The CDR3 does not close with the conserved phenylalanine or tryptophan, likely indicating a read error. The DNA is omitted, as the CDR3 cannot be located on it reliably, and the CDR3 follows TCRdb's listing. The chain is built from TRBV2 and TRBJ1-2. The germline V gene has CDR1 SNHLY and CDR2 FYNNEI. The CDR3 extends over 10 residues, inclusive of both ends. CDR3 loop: CASIESGLNV.

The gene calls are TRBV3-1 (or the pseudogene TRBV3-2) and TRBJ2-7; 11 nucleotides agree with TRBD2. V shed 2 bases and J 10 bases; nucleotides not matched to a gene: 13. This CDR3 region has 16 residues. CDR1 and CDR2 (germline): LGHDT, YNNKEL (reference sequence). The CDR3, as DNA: TGTGCCAGCAGCCAAACCTTTGATACTAGCGGGAGATTACAGTACTTC. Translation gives CASSQTFDTSGRLQYF.

CDR3 sequence reads: CASSYPAEGTDTQYF. The CDR3 region has the DNA TGTGCCAGCAGTTACCCAGCGGAGGGCACAGATACGCAGTATTTT. The gene calls are TRBV28 and TRBJ2-3; D perhaps matches TRBD2 (5 bases). CDR3 length: 15 amino acids. The ends were cut back, 4 bases at V and 1 base at J, with 12 bases in the middle. The germline CDR1 and CDR2 sequences are MDHEN and SYDVKM.

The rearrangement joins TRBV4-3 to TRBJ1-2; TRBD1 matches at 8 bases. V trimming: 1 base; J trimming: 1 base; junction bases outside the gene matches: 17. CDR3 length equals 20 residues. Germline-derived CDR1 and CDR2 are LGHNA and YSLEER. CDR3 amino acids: CASSQGPLRGLRRYNYGYTF. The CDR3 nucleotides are TGCGCCAGCAGCCAAGGCCCCCTCAGGGGGCTTCGCCGTTATAACTATGGCTACACCTTC.

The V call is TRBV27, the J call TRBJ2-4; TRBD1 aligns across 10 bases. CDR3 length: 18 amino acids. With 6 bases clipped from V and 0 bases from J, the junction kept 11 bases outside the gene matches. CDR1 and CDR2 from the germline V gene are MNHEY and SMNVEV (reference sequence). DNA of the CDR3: TGTGCCAGCAGCAGCCGGGACAGGGGCTTCTTAGCCAAAAACATTCAGTACTTC. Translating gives CASSSRDRGFLAKNIQYF.